This T cell receptor beta chain stems from a study of T-cell reconstitution after alpha-beta-depleted transplantation in children. General study points: Expanded graft clones, several hundred of them, were reportedly the source of alpha-beta T cells about two months after transplant. Surviving recipient cells, namely T cells and thymic progenitors, were the source of high day-60 TCRbeta diversity in some patients. From newly produced T cells came most of the T-cell counts and diversity one year after transplant.

Using unique molecular identifiers, the investigators prepared the TCRbeta library. Each CDR3 protein gets one entry after TCRdb re-called the PCR reads with MiXCR. The sample consists of around 700,000 distinct CDR3 sequences, less than 15% of them appearing once. The CDR3 length is 16 residues. V was shortened by 2 bases and J by 3 bases, with 11 bases between the two germline ends. In its sample, this clonotype was seen many times. The antigen remains undetermined. The source material was PBMCs, sampled before TCRalphabeta/CD19-depleted stem cell transplant. The sequence derives from a girl aged 2 to 9 with congenital amegakaryocytic thrombocytopenia, due to receive a stem cell transplant. This chain links TRBV12-3 or TRBV12-4 with TRBJ2-6; possible D gene TRBD2, 6 bases. This CDR3 reads CASSLMEGVGANVLTF. In DNA, the CDR3 is TGTGCCAGCAGTTTAATGGAGGGAGTTGGGGCCAACGTCCTGACTTTC.